This T cell receptor beta chain originates from a study of T cell repertoires in cytomegalovirus infection. Study context: CMV infection together with matching HLA type was indicated by public TCR beta signatures. The study, taken as a whole, reports: Accumulated public TCR beta family frequency recognized individuals carrying CMV together with the relevant HLA. Dominant in the ex vivo response were TCR beta clonotypes restricted by HLA-C and specific for CMV.

A word on this clonotype: Its specificity is not known.

From germline, CDR1 is MNHEY and CDR2 SVGAGI. V shed 0 bases and J shed 1 base, with 8 bases lying between them. The CDR3 has 15 amino acids. One entry per CDR3 protein results from TCRdb running MiXCR on the reads. The top ten hold roughly 2.9% of the sample, which has under 850,000 distinct CDR3 sequences, 35% to 45% seen once. Sequencing was done on a sample of PBMCs. The TCR was taken from a human donor in good health (CMV status not recorded). Some clones in this sample may be carry-over from other donors' samples. The chain uses TRBV6-5 and TRBJ2-3, with unresolved D. CDR3 in amino acids: CASSYSGLGTDTQYF. The CDR3 nucleotides read TGTGCCAGCAGTTACTCGGGCCTTGGCACAGATACGCAGTATTTT.